This T cell receptor (beta chain) emerged from a study of human T cells and chemical hapten exposure. Looking at the study overall: Small pooled library volume differences mainly caused per-sample TCR yield variation. Broader study findings: Counts of TCRs above 1 in 1000 frequency stayed unchanged with DPC sensitization. Alopecia affected the donors, so their immune response may differ from healthy people's.

The library labeled individual cDNA molecules by adding unique molecular identifiers to them. One entry per CDR3 protein results from TCRdb running MiXCR on the RACE reads. The sample includes some 350,000 distinct CDR3 sequences, around 6% of them seen just once. CDR1 and CDR2 (germline): DFQATT, SNEGSKA (reference sequence). This CDR3 comprises 14 residues. The trim removed 6 bases at V and 5 bases at J, leaving 10 bases unmatched. Sample time point: patch test 2, 6 weeks after DPC sensitization. Treatment given: therapeutic diphenylcyclopropenone sensitization with weekly scalp DPC. Turning to this clonotype: What it binds is not known.

The TCR comes from a woman aged 18-29 years with alopecia areata. Some clones in this sample may be carry-over from other donors' samples. The sample was whole blood, taken in connection with sensitization to the hapten diphenylcyclopropenone (DPC). The chain is built from TRBV20-1 and TRBJ2-3, with 8 bases lining up with TRBD2. The CDR3 here is CSATRGGRGDTQYF. The CDR3, as DNA: TGCAGTGCAACCCGGGGGGGCCGGGGAGATACGCAGTATTTT.